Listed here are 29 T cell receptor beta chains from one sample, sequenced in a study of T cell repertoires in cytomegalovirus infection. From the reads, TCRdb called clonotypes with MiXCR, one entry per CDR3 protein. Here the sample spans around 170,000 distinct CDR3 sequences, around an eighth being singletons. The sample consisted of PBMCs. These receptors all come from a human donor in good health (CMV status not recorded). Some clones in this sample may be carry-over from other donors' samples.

The CDR3 sequence: CASSYSIGGSYNEQFF. The CDR3 bases are TGTGCCAGCAGCTACTCCATAGGGGGGTCCTACAATGAGCAGTTCTTC. The genes are TRBV7-9 and TRBJ2-1, with D perhaps TRBD1 or TRBD2 (6 bases each). The CDR3 covers 16 residues. The germline V and J ends were trimmed by 4 bases and 1 base, with 14 bases remaining between them. The V gene's germline CDR1 is SEHNR and CDR2 FQNEAQ (reference sequence).

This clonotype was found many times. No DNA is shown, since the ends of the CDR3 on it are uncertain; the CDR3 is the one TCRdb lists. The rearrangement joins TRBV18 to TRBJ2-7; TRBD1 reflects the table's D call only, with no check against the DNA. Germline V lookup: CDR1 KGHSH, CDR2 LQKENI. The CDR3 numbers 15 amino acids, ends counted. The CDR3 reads CASSPSGQGPYEQYF.

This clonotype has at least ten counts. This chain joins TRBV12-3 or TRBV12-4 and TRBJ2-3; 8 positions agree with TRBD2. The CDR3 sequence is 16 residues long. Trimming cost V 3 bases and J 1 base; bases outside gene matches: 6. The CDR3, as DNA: TGTGCCAGCAGTTTCGGGACTAGACTGGGCACAGATACGCAGTATTTT. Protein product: CASSFGTRLGTDTQYF.

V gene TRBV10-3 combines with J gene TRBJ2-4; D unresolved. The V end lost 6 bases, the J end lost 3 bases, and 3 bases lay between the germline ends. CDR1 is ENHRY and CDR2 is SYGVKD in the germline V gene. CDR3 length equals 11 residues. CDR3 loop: CAIRDKNIQYF. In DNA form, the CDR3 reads TGTGCCATCAGAGACAAAAACATTCAGTACTTC.

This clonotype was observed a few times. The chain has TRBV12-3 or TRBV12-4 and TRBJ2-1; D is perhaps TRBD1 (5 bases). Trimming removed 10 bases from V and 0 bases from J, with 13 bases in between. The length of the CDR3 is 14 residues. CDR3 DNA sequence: TGTGCCACTTTTGACAGTAGCTCCTACAATGAGCAGTTCTTC. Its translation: CATFDSSSYNEQFF.

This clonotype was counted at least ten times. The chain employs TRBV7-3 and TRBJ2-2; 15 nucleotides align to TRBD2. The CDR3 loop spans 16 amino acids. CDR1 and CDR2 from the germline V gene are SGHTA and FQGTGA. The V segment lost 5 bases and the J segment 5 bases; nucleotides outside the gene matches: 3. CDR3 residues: CASSVGLAGGTGELFF. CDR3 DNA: TGTGCCAGCAGCGTCGGACTAGCGGGAGGGACCGGGGAGCTGTTTTTT.

CDR3: CASSFGTAANTGELFF. The CDR3 DNA reads as TGTGCCAGCAGCTTCGGGACAGCCGCTAACACCGGGGAGCTGTTTTTT. The chain uses TRBV11-1 and TRBJ2-2, with TRBD1 identical over 7 bases. With 3 bases clipped from V and 2 bases from J, the junction kept 6 bases outside the gene matches. The CDR3 loop spans 16 amino acids. The germline CDR1 and CDR2 sequences are SGHAT and FQDESV (reference sequence). Drawing the rest from reference TRBV11-1 and TRBJ2-2, the complete variable domain is EAEVAQSPRYKITEKSQAVAFWCDPISGHATLYWYRQILGQGPELLVQFQDESVVDDSQLPKDRFSAERLKGVDSTLKIQPAELGDSAMYLCASSFGTAANTGELFFGEGSRLTVL.

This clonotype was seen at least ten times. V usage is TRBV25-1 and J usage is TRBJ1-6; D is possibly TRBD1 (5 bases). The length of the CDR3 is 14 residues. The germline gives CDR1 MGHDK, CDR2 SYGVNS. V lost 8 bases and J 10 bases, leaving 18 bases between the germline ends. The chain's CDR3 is CASQGAGKRSPLHF. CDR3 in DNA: TGTGCCAGCCAGGGCGCAGGGAAAAGGTCACCCCTCCACTTT.

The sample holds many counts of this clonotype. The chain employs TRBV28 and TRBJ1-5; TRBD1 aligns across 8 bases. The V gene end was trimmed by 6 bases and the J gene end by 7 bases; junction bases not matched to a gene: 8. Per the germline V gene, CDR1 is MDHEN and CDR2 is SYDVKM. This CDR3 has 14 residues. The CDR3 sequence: CASSLRGLEQPQHF. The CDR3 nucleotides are TGTGCCAGCAGCCTCAGGGGGCTGGAACAGCCCCAGCATTTT.

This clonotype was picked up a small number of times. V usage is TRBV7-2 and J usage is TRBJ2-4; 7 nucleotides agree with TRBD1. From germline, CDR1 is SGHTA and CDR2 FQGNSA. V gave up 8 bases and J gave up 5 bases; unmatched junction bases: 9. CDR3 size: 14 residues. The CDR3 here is CASGIGQVENIQYF. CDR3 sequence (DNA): TGTGCCAGCGGCATAGGACAGGTCGAAAACATTCAGTACTTC.

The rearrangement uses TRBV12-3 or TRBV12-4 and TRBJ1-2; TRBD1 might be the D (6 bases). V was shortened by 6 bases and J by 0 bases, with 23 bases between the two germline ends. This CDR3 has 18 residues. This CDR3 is CASRPAGQIRLANYGYTF. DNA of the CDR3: TGTGCCAGCAGGCCGGCGGGACAAATACGACTCGCTAACTATGGCTACACCTTC.

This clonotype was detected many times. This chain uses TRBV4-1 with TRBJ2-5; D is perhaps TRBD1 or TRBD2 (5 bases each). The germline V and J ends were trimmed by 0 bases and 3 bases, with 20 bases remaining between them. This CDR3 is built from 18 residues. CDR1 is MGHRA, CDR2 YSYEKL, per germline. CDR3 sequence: CASSQEGWGHRGEETQYF. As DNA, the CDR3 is TGCGCCAGCAGCCAAGAGGGTTGGGGCCATAGAGGGGAAGAGACCCAGTACTTC.

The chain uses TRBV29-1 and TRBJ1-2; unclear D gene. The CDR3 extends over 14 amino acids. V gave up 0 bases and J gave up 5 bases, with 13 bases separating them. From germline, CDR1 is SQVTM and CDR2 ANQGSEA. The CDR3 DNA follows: TGCAGCGTTGAAGATAAGGCTTGGGGATATGGCTACACCTTC. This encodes CSVEDKAWGYGYTF.

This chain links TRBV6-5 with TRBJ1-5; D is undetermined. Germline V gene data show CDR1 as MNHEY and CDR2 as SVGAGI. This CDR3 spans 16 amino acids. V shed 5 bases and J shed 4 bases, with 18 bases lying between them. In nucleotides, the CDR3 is TGTGCCAGCAGTCGAGACGGTGGGAAAGGGAATCAGCCCCAGCATTTT. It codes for CASSRDGGKGNQPQHF.

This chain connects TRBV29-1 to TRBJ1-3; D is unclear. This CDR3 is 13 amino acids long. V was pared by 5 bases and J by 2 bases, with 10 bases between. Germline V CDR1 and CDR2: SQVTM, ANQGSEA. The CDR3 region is CSVREWAGNTIYF. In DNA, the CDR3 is TGCAGCGTTCGCGAGTGGGCTGGAAACACCATATATTTT.

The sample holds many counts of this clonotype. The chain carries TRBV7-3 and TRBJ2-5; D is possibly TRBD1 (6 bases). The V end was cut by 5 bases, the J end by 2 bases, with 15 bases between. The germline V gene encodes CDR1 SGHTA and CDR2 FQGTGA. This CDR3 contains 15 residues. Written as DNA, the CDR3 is TGTGCCAGCAGCCCCGGTGGGGGCTCACAAGAGACCCAGTACTTC. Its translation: CASSPGGGSQETQYF.

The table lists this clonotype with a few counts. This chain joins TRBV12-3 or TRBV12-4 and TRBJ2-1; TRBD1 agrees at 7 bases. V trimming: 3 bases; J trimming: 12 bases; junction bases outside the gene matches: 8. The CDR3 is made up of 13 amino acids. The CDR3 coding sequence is TGTGCCAGCAGTTTCTCCGACAGGGAGAGGCAGTTCTTC. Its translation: CASSFSDRERQFF.

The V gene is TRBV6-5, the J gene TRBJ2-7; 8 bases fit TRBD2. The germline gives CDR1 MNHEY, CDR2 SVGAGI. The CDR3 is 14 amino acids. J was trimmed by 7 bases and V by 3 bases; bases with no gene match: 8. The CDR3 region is CASSYAVAGGEQYF. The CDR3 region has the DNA TGTGCCAGCAGTTATGCTGTGGCGGGAGGAGAGCAGTACTTC.

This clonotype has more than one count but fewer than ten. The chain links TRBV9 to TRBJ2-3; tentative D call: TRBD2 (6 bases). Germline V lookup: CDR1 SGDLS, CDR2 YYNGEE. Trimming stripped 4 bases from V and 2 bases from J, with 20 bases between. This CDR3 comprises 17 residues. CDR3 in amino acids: CASSPPLRDSLTDTQYF. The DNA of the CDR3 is TGTGCCAGCAGCCCCCCGTTGAGGGACTCGCTCACAGATACGCAGTATTTT.

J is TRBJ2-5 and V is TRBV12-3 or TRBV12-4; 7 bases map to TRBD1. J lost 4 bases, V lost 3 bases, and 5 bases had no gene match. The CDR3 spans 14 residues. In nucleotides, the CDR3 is TGTGCCAGCAGTTTCGACAGGGCGGTAGAGACCCAGTACTTC. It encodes CASSFDRAVETQYF.

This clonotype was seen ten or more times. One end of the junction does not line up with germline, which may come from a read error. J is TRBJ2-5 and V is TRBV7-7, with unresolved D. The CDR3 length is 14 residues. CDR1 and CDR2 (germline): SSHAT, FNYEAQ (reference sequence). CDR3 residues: CASSPHGMKETQYF. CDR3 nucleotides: TGTGCTAGCAGCCCCCATGGCATGAAAGAGACCCAGTACTTC.

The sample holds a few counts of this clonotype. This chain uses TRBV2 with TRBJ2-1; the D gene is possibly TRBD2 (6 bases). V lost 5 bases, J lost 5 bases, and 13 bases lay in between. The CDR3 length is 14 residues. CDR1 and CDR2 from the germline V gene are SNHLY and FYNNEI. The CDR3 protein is CASSFSGINNEQFF. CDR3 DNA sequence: TGTGCCAGCAGTTTTAGCGGAATTAACAATGAGCAGTTCTTC.

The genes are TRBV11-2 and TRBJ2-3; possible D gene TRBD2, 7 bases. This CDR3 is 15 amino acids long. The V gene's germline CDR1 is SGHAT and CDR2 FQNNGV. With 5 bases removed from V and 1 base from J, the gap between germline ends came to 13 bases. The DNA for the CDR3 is TGTGCCAGCAGCGGACGGGGGGCTGGCACAGATACGCAGTATTTT. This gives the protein CASSGRGAGTDTQYF.

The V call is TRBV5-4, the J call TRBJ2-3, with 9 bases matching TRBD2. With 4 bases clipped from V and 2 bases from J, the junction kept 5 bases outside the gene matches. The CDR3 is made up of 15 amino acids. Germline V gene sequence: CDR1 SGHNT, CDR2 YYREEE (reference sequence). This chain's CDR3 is CASSVGTSLTDTQYF. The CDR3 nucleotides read TGTGCCAGCAGCGTCGGGACTAGCCTCACAGATACGCAGTATTTT.

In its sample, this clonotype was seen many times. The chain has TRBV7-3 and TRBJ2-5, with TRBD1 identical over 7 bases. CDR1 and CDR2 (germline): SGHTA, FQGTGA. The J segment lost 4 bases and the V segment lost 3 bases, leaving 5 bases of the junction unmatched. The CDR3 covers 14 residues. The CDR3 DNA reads TGTGCCAGCAGCTTGTCCGGGACAGTAGAGACCCAGTACTTC. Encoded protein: CASSLSGTVETQYF.

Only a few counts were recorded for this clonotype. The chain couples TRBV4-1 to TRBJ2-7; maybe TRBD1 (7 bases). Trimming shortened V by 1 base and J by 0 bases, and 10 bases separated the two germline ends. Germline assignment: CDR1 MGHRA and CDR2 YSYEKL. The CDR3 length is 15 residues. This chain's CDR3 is CASSQGRDSSYEQYF. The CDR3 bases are TGCGCCAGCAGCCAAGGGCGGGACAGCTCCTACGAGCAGTACTTC.

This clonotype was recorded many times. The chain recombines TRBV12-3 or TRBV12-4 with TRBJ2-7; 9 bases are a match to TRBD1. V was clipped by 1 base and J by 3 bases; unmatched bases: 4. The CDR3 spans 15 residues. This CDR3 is CASSLGTGAGYEQYF. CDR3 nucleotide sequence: TGTGCCAGCAGTTTAGGGACAGGGGCGGGCTACGAGCAGTACTTC.

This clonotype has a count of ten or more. In DNA, the CDR3 is TGTGCCAGCAAACTCAGGGGTGTTGGCTACACCTTC. It yields the protein CASKLRGVGYTF. This rearrangement joins TRBV12-3 or TRBV12-4 to TRBJ1-2, with a possible D match to TRBD1 (6 bases). The CDR3 length is 12 residues. V was trimmed by 7 bases and J by 7 bases, leaving 13 bases between them.

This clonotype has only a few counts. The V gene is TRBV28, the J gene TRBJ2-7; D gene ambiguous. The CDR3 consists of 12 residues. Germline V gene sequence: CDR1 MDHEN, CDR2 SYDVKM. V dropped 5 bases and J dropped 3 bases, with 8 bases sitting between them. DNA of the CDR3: TGTGCCAGCAGTCTTAGGGACTACGAGCAGTACTTC. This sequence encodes CASSLRDYEQYF.